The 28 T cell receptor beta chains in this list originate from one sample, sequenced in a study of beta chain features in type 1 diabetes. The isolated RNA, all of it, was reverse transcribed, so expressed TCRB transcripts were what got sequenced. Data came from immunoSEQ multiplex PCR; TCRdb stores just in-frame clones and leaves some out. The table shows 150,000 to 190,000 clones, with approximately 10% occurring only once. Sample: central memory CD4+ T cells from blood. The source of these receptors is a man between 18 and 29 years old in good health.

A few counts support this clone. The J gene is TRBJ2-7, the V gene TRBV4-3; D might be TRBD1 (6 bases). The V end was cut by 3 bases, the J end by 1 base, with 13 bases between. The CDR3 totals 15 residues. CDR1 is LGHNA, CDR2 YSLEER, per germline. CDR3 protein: CASSHTGIKSYEQYF. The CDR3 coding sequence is TGCGCCAGCAGCCATACAGGGATAAAATCCTACGAGCAGTACTTC.

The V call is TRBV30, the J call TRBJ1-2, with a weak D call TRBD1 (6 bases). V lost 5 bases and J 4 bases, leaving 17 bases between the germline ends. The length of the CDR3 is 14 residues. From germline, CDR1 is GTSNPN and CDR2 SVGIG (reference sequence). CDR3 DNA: TGTGCCTGGGCATCGAGGGGGGATGTCTATGGCTACACCTTC. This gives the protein CAWASRGDVYGYTF.

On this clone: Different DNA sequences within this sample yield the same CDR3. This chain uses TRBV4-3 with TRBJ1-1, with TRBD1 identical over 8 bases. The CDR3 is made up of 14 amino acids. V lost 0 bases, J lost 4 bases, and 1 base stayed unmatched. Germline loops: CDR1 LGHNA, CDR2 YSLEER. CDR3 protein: CASSQDTGGTEAFF. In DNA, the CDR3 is TGCGCCAGCAGCCAAGATACAGGGGGCACTGAAGCTTTCTTT.

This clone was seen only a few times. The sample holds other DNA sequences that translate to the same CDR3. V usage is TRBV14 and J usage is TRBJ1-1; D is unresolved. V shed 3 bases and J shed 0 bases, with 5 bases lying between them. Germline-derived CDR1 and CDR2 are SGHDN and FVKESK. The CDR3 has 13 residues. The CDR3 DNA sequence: TGTGCCAGCAGCCAGGGGATGAACACTGAAGCTTTCTTT. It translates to CASSQGMNTEAFF.

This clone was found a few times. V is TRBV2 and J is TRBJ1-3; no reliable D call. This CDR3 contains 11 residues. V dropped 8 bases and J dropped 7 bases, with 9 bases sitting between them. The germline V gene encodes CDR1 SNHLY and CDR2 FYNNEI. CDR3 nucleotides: TGTGCCAGCTTCGCGGCGAACACCATATATTTT. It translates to CASFAANTIYF.

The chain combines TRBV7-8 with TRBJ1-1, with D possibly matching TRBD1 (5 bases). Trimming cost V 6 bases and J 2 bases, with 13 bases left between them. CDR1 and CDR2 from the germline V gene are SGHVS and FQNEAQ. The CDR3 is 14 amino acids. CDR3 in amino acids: CASRVAGSNTEAFF. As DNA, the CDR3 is TGTGCCAGCAGGGTGGCAGGGAGCAACACTGAAGCTTTCTTT.

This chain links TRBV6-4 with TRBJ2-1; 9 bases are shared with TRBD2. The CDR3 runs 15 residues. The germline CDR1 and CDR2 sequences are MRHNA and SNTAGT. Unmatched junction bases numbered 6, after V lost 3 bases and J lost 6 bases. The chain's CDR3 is CASSEGAAGGNEQFF. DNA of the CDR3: TGTGCCAGCAGTGAGGGGGCAGCGGGGGGCAATGAGCAGTTCTTC.

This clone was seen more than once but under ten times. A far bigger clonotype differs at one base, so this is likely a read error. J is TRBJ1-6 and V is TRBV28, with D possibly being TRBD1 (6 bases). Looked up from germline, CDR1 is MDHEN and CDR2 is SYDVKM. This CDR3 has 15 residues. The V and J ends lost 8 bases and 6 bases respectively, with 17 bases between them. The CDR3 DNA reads TGTGCCAGCCGCCTACAGGGTATCGTTAATTCACCCCTCCACTTT. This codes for CASRLQGIVNSPLHF.

The chain's CDR3 is CASSPGQGVSYTF. The CDR3, as DNA: TGTGCCAGCAGCCCCGGACAGGGGGTTAGCTACACCTTC. J is TRBJ1-2 and V is TRBV14; 10 nucleotides line up with TRBD1. V shed 4 bases, J shed 9 bases, and the junction held 5 bases outside the gene matches. Germline values: CDR1 SGHDN, CDR2 FVKESK. The CDR3 runs 13 residues.

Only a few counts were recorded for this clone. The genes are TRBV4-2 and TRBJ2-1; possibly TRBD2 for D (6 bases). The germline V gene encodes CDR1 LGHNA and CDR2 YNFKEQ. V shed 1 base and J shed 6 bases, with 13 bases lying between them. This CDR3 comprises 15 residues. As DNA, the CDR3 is TGTGCCAGCAGCCAAGGTGGATCGCGGGGCAATGAGCAGTTCTTC. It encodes CASSQGGSRGNEQFF.

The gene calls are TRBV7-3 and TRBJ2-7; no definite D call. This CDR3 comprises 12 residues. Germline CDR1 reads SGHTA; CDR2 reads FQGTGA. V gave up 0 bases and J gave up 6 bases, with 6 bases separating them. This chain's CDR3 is CASSLTNGEQYF. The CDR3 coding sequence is TGTGCCAGCAGCTTAACGAATGGCGAGCAGTACTTC.

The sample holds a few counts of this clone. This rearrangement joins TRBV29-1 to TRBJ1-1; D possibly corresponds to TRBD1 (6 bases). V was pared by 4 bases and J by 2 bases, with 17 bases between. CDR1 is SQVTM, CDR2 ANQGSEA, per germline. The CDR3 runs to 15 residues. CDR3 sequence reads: CSVGFPSTGNTEAFF. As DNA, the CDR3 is TGCAGCGTTGGGTTCCCCTCGACAGGTAACACTGAAGCTTTCTTT.

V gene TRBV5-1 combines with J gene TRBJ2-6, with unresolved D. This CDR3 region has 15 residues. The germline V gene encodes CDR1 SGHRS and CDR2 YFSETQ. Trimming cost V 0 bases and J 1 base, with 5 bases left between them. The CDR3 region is CASSLVRSGANVLTF. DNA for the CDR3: TGCGCCAGCAGCTTGGTCAGATCTGGGGCCAACGTCCTGACTTTC.

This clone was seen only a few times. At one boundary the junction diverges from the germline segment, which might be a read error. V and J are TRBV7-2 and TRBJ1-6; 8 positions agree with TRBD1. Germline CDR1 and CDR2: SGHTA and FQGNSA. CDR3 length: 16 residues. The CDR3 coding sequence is TGCGCCAGCAGCCAGGGGACCGGACAGGGATCTTCACCCCTCCACTTT. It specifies CASSQGTGQGSSPLHF.

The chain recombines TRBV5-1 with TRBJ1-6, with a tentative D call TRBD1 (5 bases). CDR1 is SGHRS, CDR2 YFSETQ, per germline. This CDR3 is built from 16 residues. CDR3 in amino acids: CADRGSWSRANSPLHF. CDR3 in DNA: TGCGCGGACCGGGGGAGTTGGTCGAGGGCCAATTCACCCCTCCACTTT.

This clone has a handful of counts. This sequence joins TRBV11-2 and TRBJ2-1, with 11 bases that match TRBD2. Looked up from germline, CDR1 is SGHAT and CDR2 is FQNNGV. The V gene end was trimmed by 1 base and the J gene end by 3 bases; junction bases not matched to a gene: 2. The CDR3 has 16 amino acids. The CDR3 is CASSLGTSGHYNEQFF. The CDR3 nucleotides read TGTGCCAGCAGCTTAGGGACTAGCGGGCACTACAATGAGCAGTTCTTC.

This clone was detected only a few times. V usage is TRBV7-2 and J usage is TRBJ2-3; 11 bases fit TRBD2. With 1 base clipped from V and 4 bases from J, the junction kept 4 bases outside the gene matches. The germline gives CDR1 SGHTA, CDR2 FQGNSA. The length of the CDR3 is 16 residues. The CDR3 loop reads CASSLVSGGAADTQYF. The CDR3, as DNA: TGTGCCAGCAGCTTAGTTAGCGGGGGGGCAGCAGATACGCAGTATTTT.

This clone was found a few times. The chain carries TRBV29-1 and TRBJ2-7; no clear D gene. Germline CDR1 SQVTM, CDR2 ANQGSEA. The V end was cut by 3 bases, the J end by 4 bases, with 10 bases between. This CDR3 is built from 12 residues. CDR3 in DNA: TGCAGCGTTGAGGGCACCCGATACGAGCAGTACTTC. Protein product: CSVEGTRYEQYF.

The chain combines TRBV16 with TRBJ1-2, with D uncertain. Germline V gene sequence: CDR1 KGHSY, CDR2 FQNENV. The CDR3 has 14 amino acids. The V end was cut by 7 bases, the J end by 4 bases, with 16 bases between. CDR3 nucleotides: TGTGCCAGCACCCATGGCACCGGGATCTATGGCTACACCTTC. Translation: CASTHGTGIYGYTF.

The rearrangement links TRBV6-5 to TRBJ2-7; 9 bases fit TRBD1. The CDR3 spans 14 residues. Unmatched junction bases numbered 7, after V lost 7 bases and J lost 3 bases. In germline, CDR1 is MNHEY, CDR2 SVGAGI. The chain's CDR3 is CASKAGTGFYEQYF. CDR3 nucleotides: TGTGCCAGCAAAGCCGGGACAGGGTTCTACGAGCAGTACTTC.

As DNA, the CDR3 is TGTGCCAGCAGCTTGTCCCTGCCCGGCATAGATACGCAGTATTTT. This codes for CASSLSLPGIDTQYF. The chain employs TRBV7-9 and TRBJ2-3; no clear D gene. The germline V and J ends were trimmed by 3 bases and 5 bases, with 15 bases remaining between them. CDR1 is SEHNR and CDR2 is FQNEAQ in the germline V gene (reference sequence). This CDR3 is built from 15 residues.

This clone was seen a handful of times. DNA for the CDR3: TGTGCCAGCAGCGTAGGGTTTAGTGGGGGGAACCAAGAGACCCAGTACTTC. This gives the protein CASSVGFSGGNQETQYF. The chain uses TRBV9 and TRBJ2-5, with a possible D match to TRBD2 (6 bases). This CDR3 is 17 amino acids long. Germline V gene sequence: CDR1 SGDLS, CDR2 YYNGEE. Trimming left V 0 bases short and J 0 bases short, with 15 bases between.

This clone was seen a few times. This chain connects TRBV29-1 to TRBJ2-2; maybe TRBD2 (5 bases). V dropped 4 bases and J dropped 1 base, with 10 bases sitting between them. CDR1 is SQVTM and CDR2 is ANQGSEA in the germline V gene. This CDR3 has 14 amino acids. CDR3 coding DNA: TGCAGCGTTGCCCGGGAATTGAACACCGGGGAGCTGTTTTTT. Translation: CSVARELNTGELFF.

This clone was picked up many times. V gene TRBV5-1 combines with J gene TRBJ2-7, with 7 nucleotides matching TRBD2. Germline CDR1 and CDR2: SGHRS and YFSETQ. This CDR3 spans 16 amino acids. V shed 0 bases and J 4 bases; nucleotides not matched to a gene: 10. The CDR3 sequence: CASSLERVAGAYEQYF. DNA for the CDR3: TGCGCCAGCAGCTTGGAAAGAGTTGCGGGAGCGTACGAGCAGTACTTC.

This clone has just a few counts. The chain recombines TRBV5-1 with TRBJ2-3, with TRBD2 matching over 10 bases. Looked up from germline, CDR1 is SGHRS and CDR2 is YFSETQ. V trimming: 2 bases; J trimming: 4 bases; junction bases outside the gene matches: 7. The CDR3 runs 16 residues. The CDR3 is CASSLGAGGPADTQYF. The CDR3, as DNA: TGCGCCAGCAGCTTAGGAGCGGGAGGGCCAGCAGATACGCAGTATTTT.

In DNA, the CDR3 is TGTGCCAGCAGCAACCGGGACAGGGTAGGGGAGCAGTACTTC. It yields the protein CASSNRDRVGEQYF. The chain links TRBV7-2 to TRBJ2-7, with TRBD1 identical over 9 bases. The junction had 9 bases not matched to a gene; V was cut back by 5 bases and J by 7 bases. CDR1 and CDR2 (germline): SGHTA, FQGNSA. This CDR3 has 14 residues.

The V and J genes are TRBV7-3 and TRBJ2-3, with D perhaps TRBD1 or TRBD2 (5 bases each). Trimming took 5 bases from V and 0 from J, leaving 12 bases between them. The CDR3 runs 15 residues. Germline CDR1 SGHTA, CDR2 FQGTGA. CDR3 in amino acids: CASSRNGGSTDTQYF. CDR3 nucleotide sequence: TGTGCCAGCAGCCGCAATGGGGGAAGCACAGATACGCAGTATTTT.

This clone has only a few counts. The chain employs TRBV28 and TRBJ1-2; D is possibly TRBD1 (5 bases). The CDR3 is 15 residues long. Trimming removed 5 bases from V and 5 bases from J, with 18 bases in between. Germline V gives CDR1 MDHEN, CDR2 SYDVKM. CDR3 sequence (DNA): TGTGCCAGCAGTCAAAGACAGAGAGGGAAGTATGGCTACACCTTC. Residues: CASSQRQRGKYGYTF.